This entry is about one T cell receptor beta chain. This clonotype was seen ten or more times. No cognate antigen has been identified for it. Per-base quality was not reported, and no clone a single base away is much larger than it. The ophthalmopathy patients had moderately to severely active disease, with a Clinical Activity Score of 3 or higher, a NOSPECS grade of 4 or higher, and a disease duration of less than 3 months. Patients with other autoimmune diseases, uncontrolled infections, pregnancy or lactation were excluded. Diagnosis relied on clinical symptoms, serum thyroxine, TRAb, thyroid ultrasound and orbital computed tomography. Using Ficoll-Paque density gradient centrifugation, PBMCs were isolated from 9 to 10 ml of fresh peripheral blood. Total RNA was extracted using Trizol reagent, and RNA quality was checked on an Agilent 2100 Bioanalyzer. For repertoire sequencing, TCR beta CDR3 regions were amplified from RNA transcripts. A first-round RT-PCR used HTBI primers with the Qiagen OneStep RT-PCR kit, followed by a second-round multiplex PCR, size selection and purification. Sequencing of the libraries was carried out on an Illumina HiSeq2000 in paired-end mode with 100 bp reads. Turning to the authors' computational methods: Reads were processed with SOAPnuke, discarding reads with adapters, uncalled bases, mean Phred below 15, or no exact constant-primer or identifier match. COPE v1.2.5 was used to merge the high-quality paired reads. Clonotypes were defined as unique nucleotide sequences and were aligned to IMGT TRB V, D and J references using MiTCR v1.1. The analysis was limited to V-J combinations with a frequency above 0.0001, which together covered 99.2% of the repertoires. For each V-J combination, a TCR clonal expansion and chaos score was defined as the ratio of F50 clonal expansion to chaos observed in the TCRdist matrix. Welch's t-statistics and random forest were used to narrow the features down to 13 V-J combinations, which were then fed into a naive Bayes classifier. The similarity between thyroid and blood repertoires was quantified using the Morisita-Horn index. The raw public data were reprocessed by TCRdb itself: fastp quality trimming at Q25, MiXCR clonotype calling, in-frame beta chains only. Rows with one shared CDR3 protein collapse into an entry with the most common genes and DNA. TCRdb assigned the V and J calls; the authors' analysis was not used. Within this sample are about 660,000 distinct CDR3 sequences, with over 40% of them counted one time only. Of the sample, roughly 3% is held by the ten largest clones.

CDR1 and CDR2, looked up from the germline V gene, are SGHVS and FQNEAQ. Relative to germline, V is 5 bases shorter and J is 3 bases shorter, with 22 bases between their ends. The CDR3, from cysteine to phenylalanine, totals 17 residues. Only the CDR3 DNA stays, 51 bases, in frame from base 1. The entry originates in a study of Graves' ophthalmopathy and Graves' hyperthyroidism (dated by TCRdb to 2016 to 2019). Looking at the study overall: Peripheral blood samples were taken at the time of initial diagnosis, before any treatment was given. The study used signatures of the TCR beta repertoire to tell Graves' ophthalmopathy apart from Graves' hyperthyroidism and to predict which patients would progress to ophthalmopathy. In total, 120 to 150 blood samples were TCR-sequenced: 43 ophthalmopathy, about 75 hyperthyroidism and roughly 17 hyperthyroidism-to-ophthalmopathy patients. To explore V-J signatures distinguishing ophthalmopathy from hyperthyroidism, a discovery set of 100 patients (fewer than 45 ophthalmopathy, 57 stable hyperthyroidism) was enrolled. The independent validation cohort included roughly 19 hyperthyroidism patients plus 17 patients who later progressed from hyperthyroidism to ophthalmopathy. In more than five hyperthyroidism patients, the T-cell repertoires found in thyroid tissue were compared with those found in blood. Once sampling was done, hyperthyroidism patients were given methimazole at a starting dose of 30 mg daily, while ophthalmopathy patients were given high-dose intravenous methylprednisolone. Here is what the overall study found, with its caveats: Sample size was not statistically predetermined, and group allocation was not concealed from the investigators. Ophthalmopathy was separated from stable hyperthyroidism by the 13-signature model with about 89% sensitivity and around 81% specificity in cross-validation and with 80%/75% in the test set. Most expanded thyroid clonotypes with a frequency above 0.001 also appeared in blood, which suggests that blood repertoires may reflect the immune response in the thyroid. In validation, the model predicted ophthalmopathy progression with 55% to 71% sensitivity and roughly 78% specificity; some twelve predicted patients were CT-confirmed with GO in a median of approximately 6.2 months.

The rearranged segments are TRBV7-8 and TRBJ2-5; tentative D gene TRBD2, with 6 bases matching. Source material: peripheral blood. The TCR originated in an adult man with Graves' ophthalmopathy. The sequenced DNA: TGTGCCAGCAGCCCAAGCCTCCAACGGGACTTGAAAGAGACCCAGTACTTC. The encoded protein is CASSPSLQRDLKETQYF.